The next 21 T cell receptor beta chains were all read from a single sample in a study of beta chain features in type 1 diabetes. These TCRs are of unknown antigen specificity. All of the isolated RNA was reverse transcribed, so expressed TCRB transcripts were sequenced. Some clones are missing from TCRdb's copy, which holds only in-frame ones; the method was immunoSEQ multiplex PCR. The table records 280,000 or so clones, 15% of them present only once. General study results and limits: TCRB CDR3 length was moderately but significantly reduced in all four CD4+ subsets of Type 1 diabetes patients.

Sequencing was performed on naive CD4+ T cells from blood. Receptors originate from a man between 18 and 29 years old with type 1 diabetes.

This clone was found a few times. The CDR3 protein is CASSLVASGGMRDTQYF. The DNA for the CDR3 is TGTGCCAGCAGCTTAGTGGCTAGCGGGGGGATGCGGGATACGCAGTATTTT. This sequence joins TRBV7-2 and TRBJ2-3; 11 bases map to TRBD2. CDR1 and CDR2 (germline): SGHTA, FQGNSA. This CDR3 is 17 amino acids long. Unmatched junction bases numbered 9, after V lost 1 base and J lost 6 bases.

In its sample, this clone was seen a few times. The sample holds other DNA sequences that translate to the same CDR3. The chain couples TRBV18 to TRBJ2-5; D call uncertain. Deletions cut 0 bases from V and 5 bases from J, with 7 bases between. The CDR3 is 13 amino acids. The germline CDR1 and CDR2 sequences are KGHSH and LQKENI. The DNA of the CDR3 is TGTGCCAGCTCACCACCGGGTAGCGAGACCCAGTACTTC. Translated, it gives CASSPPGSETQYF.

This clone was counted a few times. This chain links TRBV4-2 with TRBJ1-5, with 7 positions matching TRBD1. The V and J ends lost 0 bases and 2 bases, in that order; junction bases with no gene match: 1. Germline-derived CDR1 and CDR2 are LGHNA and YNFKEQ. The CDR3 extends over 15 amino acids. CDR3 sequence (DNA): TGTGCCAGCAGCCAAGATCAGGGGGGCAATCAGCCCCAGCATTTT. It encodes CASSQDQGGNQPQHF.

This rearrangement joins TRBV5-1 to TRBJ2-1; 9 bases match TRBD1. There are 15 residues in the CDR3. V lost 4 bases and J lost 4; bases outside the gene matches: 6. The germline gives CDR1 SGHRS, CDR2 YFSETQ. The CDR3: CASSDPGQGYNEQFF. The DNA of the CDR3 is TGCGCCAGCAGCGATCCGGGACAGGGTTACAATGAGCAGTTCTTC.

The chain is built from TRBV4-1 and TRBJ2-3, with D possibly being TRBD2 (5 bases). The CDR3 extends over 15 amino acids. Germline-derived CDR1 and CDR2 are MGHRA and YSYEKL. V gave up 1 base and J gave up 4 bases, with 12 bases separating them. The CDR3 coding sequence is TGCGCCAGCAGCCAAGTCGGGGTTGCAGCAGATACGCAGTATTTT. This codes for CASSQVGVAADTQYF.

This chain joins TRBV18 and TRBJ2-7, with a possible D match to TRBD1 (6 bases). This CDR3 spans 14 amino acids. Trimming took off 3 bases at V and 1 base at J, with 10 bases between the two ends. The germline gives CDR1 KGHSH, CDR2 LQKENI. In DNA, the CDR3 is TGTGCCAGCTCACCGGCACAGGGTTCCTACGAGCAGTACTTC. It translates to CASSPAQGSYEQYF. The whole variable domain, filled in from reference TRBV18 and TRBJ2-7, reads NAGVMQNPRHLVRRRGQEARLRCSPMKGHSHVYWYRQLPEEGLKFMVYLQKENIIDESGMPKERFSAEFPKEGPSILRIQQVVRGDSAAYFCASSPAQGSYEQYFGPGTRLTVT.

At least ten counts were recorded for this clone. The chain combines TRBV4-3 with TRBJ1-2; D gene ambiguous. Deletions cut 0 bases from V and 4 bases from J, with 9 bases between. Per germline, CDR1 LGHNA and CDR2 YSLEER. The CDR3 length is 14 residues. CDR3 loop: CASSQDHGSYGYTF. The CDR3 DNA follows: TGCGCCAGCAGCCAAGATCATGGTAGCTATGGCTACACCTTC.

The rearrangement uses TRBV5-4 and TRBJ1-5; the match to TRBD1 covers 7 bases. Looked up from germline, CDR1 is SGHNT and CDR2 is YYREEE (reference sequence). The CDR3 runs to 14 residues. J lost 4 bases, V lost 0 bases, and 1 base had no gene match. CDR3 loop: CASSLAGGNQPQHF. The CDR3 DNA reads as TGTGCCAGCAGCTTGGCAGGGGGGAATCAGCCCCAGCATTTT.

V usage is TRBV28 and J usage is TRBJ2-5, with a possible D match to TRBD2 (5 bases). The CDR3 length is 15 residues. Germline V CDR1 and CDR2: MDHEN, SYDVKM. V was clipped by 5 bases and J by 7 bases, with 20 bases between them. The chain's CDR3 is CASSVPASRGGTQYF. CDR3 in DNA: TGTGCCAGCAGTGTGCCAGCGTCCCGAGGAGGGACCCAGTACTTC.

This clone was counted between two and nine times. The chain joins TRBV30 to TRBJ2-5, with 11 bases that match TRBD2. Germline CDR1 and CDR2: GTSNPN and SVGIG (reference sequence). This CDR3 has 14 residues. Trimming cost V 2 bases and J 7 bases; bases outside gene matches: 6. CDR3 coding DNA: TGTGCCTGGAGTAGGACTAGCGGGCGGGGGACCCAGTACTTC. Its translation: CAWSRTSGRGTQYF.

The chain joins TRBV30 to TRBJ1-1; the D gene is possibly TRBD1 (5 bases). V shed 3 bases and J shed 1 base, with 9 bases lying between them. This CDR3 contains 13 residues. Germline V gene lookup returns CDR1 GTSNPN and CDR2 SVGIG (reference sequence). CDR3 amino acids: CAWSRQRNTEAFF. CDR3 nucleotide sequence: TGTGCCTGGAGCAGACAGAGGAACACTGAAGCTTTCTTT.

This clone was observed a handful of times. This chain links TRBV2 with TRBJ1-2, with D unclear. Between the trimmed V and J ends, which lost 2 bases and 2 bases, there was a span of 9 bases. CDR1 is SNHLY, CDR2 FYNNEI, per germline. The CDR3 is 14 amino acids. CDR3 residues: CASSEIEGNYGYTF. The DNA of the CDR3 is TGTGCCAGCAGTGAAATTGAGGGAAACTATGGCTACACCTTC.

This clone was seen only a few times. Mismatch with germline at one junction end may stem from a read error. The chain uses TRBV5-1 and TRBJ2-2; weak D call: TRBD2 (5 bases). Germline V gene data show CDR1 as SGHRS and CDR2 as YFSETQ. CDR3 length equals 18 residues. CDR3 in DNA: TGCGCCAGCAGCTTGGTTAAGGGCGGGTCCTTGAACGCCGGGGAGCTGTTTTTT. It is translated as CASSLVKGGSLNAGELFF. Based on the CDR3 plus reference TRBV5-1 and TRBJ2-2, the full variable domain is KAGVTQTPRYLIKTRGQQVTLSCSPISGHRSVSWYQQTPGQGLQFLFEYFSETQRNKGNFPGRFSGRQFSNSRSEMNVSTLELGDSALYLCASSLVKGGSLNAGELFFGEGSRLTVL.

This clone showed up just a few times. This chain links TRBV10-3 with TRBJ2-5; no clear D. This CDR3 is built from 13 residues. Germline V CDR1 and CDR2: ENHRY, SYGVKD. Trimming took 10 bases from V and 1 from J, leaving 13 bases between them. The CDR3 coding sequence is TGTGCCACAACTGAGGCGTTCCAAGAGACCCAGTACTTC. Protein: CATTEAFQETQYF.

This clone has only a few counts. J is TRBJ2-1 and V is TRBV7-9; 8 positions match TRBD1. The CDR3 extends over 13 amino acids. Per germline, CDR1 SEHNR and CDR2 FQNEAQ (reference sequence). Trimming cost V 5 bases and J 7 bases; bases outside gene matches: 4. The CDR3 spells CASSPRTGNEQFF. The DNA for the CDR3 is TGTGCCAGCAGCCCGAGGACAGGGAATGAGCAGTTCTTC. The whole variable domain, filled in from reference TRBV7-9 and TRBJ2-1, reads DTGVSQNPRHKITKRGQNVTFRCDPISEHNRLYWYRQTLGQGPEFLTYFQNEAQLEKSRLLSDRFSAERPKGSFSTLEIQRTEQGDSAMYLCASSPRTGNEQFFGPGTRLTVL.

A few counts support this clone. Its ends do not fully match the called genes, so a read error is possible. The chain carries TRBV2 and TRBJ2-1; 8 nucleotides match TRBD1. The CDR3 covers 14 residues. Germline CDR1 is SNHLY and CDR2 is FYNNEI. The CDR3 DNA sequence: TGTGCCAGCAGTGAAGCGCTTCGGGCAGGGGGCCGACTCTTC. This gives the protein CASSEALRAGGRLF.

This clone has only a few counts. The chain couples TRBV27 to TRBJ2-5; D perhaps matches TRBD1 (6 bases). The CDR3 sequence is 14 residues long. V lost 2 bases and J lost 5, with 12 bases in between. The germline V gene has CDR1 MNHEY and CDR2 SMNVEV (reference sequence). The DNA of the CDR3 is TGTGCCAGCAGTTTACTGGGGGCTCAGGAGACCCAGTACTTC. Protein sequence: CASSLLGAQETQYF.

This clone has only a few counts. V and J are TRBV5-6 and TRBJ2-1; the D gene is possibly TRBD2 (7 bases). V was trimmed by 3 bases and J by 4 bases, leaving 20 bases between them. This CDR3 has 17 amino acids. From germline, CDR1 is SGHDT and CDR2 YYEEEE. CDR3 nucleotide sequence: TGTGCCAGCAGCTCGCGGCAGGGGAGGGGCGGGTACAATGAGCAGTTCTTC. This sequence encodes CASSSRQGRGGYNEQFF.

This rearrangement joins TRBV29-1 to TRBJ1-1; D not certain. The CDR3 length is 15 residues. The ends were cut back, 1 base at V and 0 bases at J, with 12 bases in the middle. Germline CDR1 reads SQVTM; CDR2 reads ANQGSEA. CDR3 in amino acids: CSVEAQLVMNTEAFF. The CDR3, as DNA: TGCAGCGTTGAAGCACAGCTGGTTATGAACACTGAAGCTTTCTTT.

This chain connects TRBV6-5 to TRBJ1-5; D might be TRBD1 (6 bases). V lost 2 bases to trimming and J lost 9 bases, with 17 bases between them. Germline V gene data show CDR1 as MNHEY and CDR2 as SVGAGI. There are 15 residues in the CDR3. In DNA form, the CDR3 reads TGTGCCAGCAGTTACACCAGGGGCCCTGCGCGGCCCCAGCATTTT. Translating gives CASSYTRGPARPQHF.

The rearrangement joins TRBV7-2 to TRBJ2-3, with no clear D. Trimming pared 4 bases from V and 2 bases from J, leaving 7 bases between. The CDR3 is 13 amino acids. Germline lookup yields CDR1 SGHTA and CDR2 FQGNSA. The DNA of the CDR3 is TGTGCCAGCAGCTCCCAAAACACAGATACGCAGTATTTT. It encodes CASSSQNTDTQYF.